Listed below are T cell receptor beta chains from one sample, sequenced in a study of shared clonotypes between healthy human individuals. Data came from immunoSEQ multiplex PCR; TCRdb stores just in-frame clones and leaves some out. Counted here are about 2 million clones, roughly 94% occurring once; the ten biggest clones make up 1% to 1.3%. The sample taken for sequencing was naive CD8+ T cells sorted from blood. The receptors were sampled from a man younger than 30 in good health. CDR3s include the opening cysteine and the closing phenylalanine or tryptophan. A D gene is named only where the DNA matches it firmly. A clone size is listed for some rows: how often the clone was seen (once, few, many), or a class if it is expanded.

j_call v_call clone_size d_call cdr3_nt cdr3_aa
TRBJ2-1 TRBV5-6 - - TGTGCCAGCAGCTCCTGGACGGGCAATGAGCAGTTCTTC CASSSWTGNEQFF
TRBJ2-2 TRBV13 - TRBD1 TGTGCCAGCAGCTTAGAAGGGACAGCAACCGGGGAGCTGTTTTTT CASSLEGTATGELFF
TRBJ1-5 TRBV19 few - TGTGCCAGTATGGGCAACAGTGGGGGAACTCAGCCCCAGCATTTT CASMGNSGGTQPQHF
TRBJ2-7 TRBV14 - TRBD2 TGTGCCAGCAGCCAGGGACTAGCGGGATTCTACGAGCAGTACTTC CASSQGLAGFYEQYF
TRBJ2-7 TRBV9 - TRBD1 TGTGCCAGCAGCGTGGGACAGGGGACCTCCTACGAGCAGTACTTC CASSVGQGTSYEQYF
TRBJ2-7 TRBV27 - TRBD1 TGTGCCAGCAGTTTAGGGACAGGCTCCTACGAGCAGTACTTC CASSLGTGSYEQYF
TRBJ2-7 TRBV19 - - TGTGCCAGTAGTTGGGGCCCCAGGGGATCTACCTACGAGCAGTACTTC CASSWGPRGSTYEQYF
TRBJ2-3 TRBV27 - - TGTGCCAGCAGTTTATGGGCGGCTAGCGCTAACACAGATACGCAGTATTTT CASSLWAASANTDTQYF
TRBJ2-7 TRBV7-9 once - TGTGCCAGCAGTTCACTTACCGGGACAACAAGAGAGCAGTACTTC CASSSLTGTTREQYF
TRBJ1-1 TRBV9 once - TGTGCCAGCAGCGTAGAACCGGTCCCGGAGACTGAAGCTTTCTTT CASSVEPVPETEAFF
TRBJ2-1 TRBV7-6 - - TGTGCCAGCAGCCCTTGGGCGGGGCAGAAAAATGAGCAGTTCTTC CASSPWAGQKNEQFF
TRBJ2-1 TRBV6-5 - - TGTGCCAGCAGTTACTCGGAGGGCCTCAATGAGCAGTTCTTC CASSYSEGLNEQFF
TRBJ2-3 TRBV5-6 - - TGTGCCAGCAGCTTTTCAGGAGATACGCAGTATTTT CASSFSGDTQYF
TRBJ2-7 TRBV19 - - TGTGCCAGTAGTATAGATCCGGGTTACGAGCAGTACTTC CASSIDPGYEQYF
TRBJ2-7 TRBV2 - - TGTGCCAGCAGTGAAGAACTAGCCTACGAGCAGTACTTC CASSEELAYEQYF
TRBJ2-3 TRBV6-1 few TRBD2 TGTGCCAGCAGTGAGACTAGCGGGGGGGCCCGTACGCAGTATTTT CASSETSGGARTQYF
TRBJ2-2 TRBV19 - - TGTGCCAGTAGTATAGCTGGGGTGAACACCGGGGAGCTGTTTTTT CASSIAGVNTGELFF
TRBJ2-7 TRBV5-5 - - TGTGCCAGCAGCTTCAACGGCCCCTACGAGCAGTACTTC CASSFNGPYEQYF
TRBJ1-4 TRBV4-1 - - TGCGCCAGCAGCCAAGATTTCCATGAAAAACTGTTTTTT CASSQDFHEKLFF
TRBJ1-1 TRBV5-6 - - TGTGCCAGCAGACTCGGGTCGGACACTGAAGCTTTCTTT CASRLGSDTEAFF
TRBJ2-7 TRBV7-9 - - TGTGCCAGCAGCTTCGGGGGTAGCGGTAGCGAGCAGTACTTC CASSFGGSGSEQYF
TRBJ1-5 TRBV6-5 - TRBD1 TGTGCCAGCAGTTCGGACAGGCTGAATCAGCCCCAGCATTTT CASSSDRLNQPQHF
TRBJ2-7 TRBV29-1 - - TGCAGCGGAGGCGGGCAGGCTCTATACGAGCAGTACTTC CSGGGQALYEQYF
TRBJ1-3 TRBV7-9 - - TGTGCCAGCAGCTTAGTAATGGAGGGGAGCACCATATATTTT CASSLVMEGSTIYF
TRBJ2-1 TRBV6-5 - - TGTGCCAGCAGTTATTCGCCGAAGAATGAGCAGTTCTTC CASSYSPKNEQFF
TRBJ2-5 TRBV9 - TRBD2 TGTGCCAGCAGCATAGCGGGGATTTCCCAAGAGACCCAGTACTTC CASSIAGISQETQYF
TRBJ2-5 TRBV6-5 - TRBD2 TGTGCCAGCAGTTTAGCGGGAGGGGCTCAAGAGACCCAGTACTTC CASSLAGGAQETQYF
TRBJ2-1 TRBV27 - TRBD2 TGTGCCAGCAGCGATTGGACTAGCGGGCCCCAAGACAATGAGCAGTTCTTC CASSDWTSGPQDNEQFF
TRBJ2-1 TRBV4-2 - TRBD2 TGTGCCAGCAGCCAAGATCAAGCGGGGAGCTACAATGAGCAGTTCTTC CASSQDQAGSYNEQFF
TRBJ2-7 TRBV9 - TRBD2 TGTGCCAGCAGCGTGGGACTAGCCCTCTCGGGGCAGTACTTC CASSVGLALSGQYF
TRBJ2-7 TRBV6-5 - - TGTGCCAGCAGTTTTAACGACCGCTACGAGCAGTACTTC CASSFNDRYEQYF
TRBJ1-2 TRBV27 - - TGTGCCAGCAGTTATGGAGGGGCCTATGGCTACACCTTC CASSYGGAYGYTF
TRBJ2-7 TRBV4-1 - - TGCGCCAGCAGCCACGGGCTTGACTGGGCCTACGAGCAGTACTTC CASSHGLDWAYEQYF
TRBJ1-4 TRBV2 - TRBD1 TGTGCCAGCGGCTGGGGGACAGGGGGAGGTGAAAAACTGTTTTTT CASGWGTGGGEKLFF
TRBJ1-1 TRBV9 - - TGTGCCAGCACCCTTGACGGGGGGGTAACTGAAGCTTTCTTT CASTLDGGVTEAFF